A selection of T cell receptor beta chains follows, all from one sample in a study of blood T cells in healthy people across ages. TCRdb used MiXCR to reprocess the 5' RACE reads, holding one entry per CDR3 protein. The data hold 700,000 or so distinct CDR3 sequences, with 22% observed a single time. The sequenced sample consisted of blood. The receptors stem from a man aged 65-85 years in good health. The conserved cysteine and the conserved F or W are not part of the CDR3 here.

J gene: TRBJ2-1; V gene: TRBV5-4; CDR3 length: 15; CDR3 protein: ASSRGPGQGSYNEQF
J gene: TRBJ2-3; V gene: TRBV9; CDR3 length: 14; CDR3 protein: ASSVSSTFSTDTQY
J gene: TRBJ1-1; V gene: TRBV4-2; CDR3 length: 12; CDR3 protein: ASSQVATWTEAF
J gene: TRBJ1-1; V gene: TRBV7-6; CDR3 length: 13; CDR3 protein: ASSPRLAGDTEAF
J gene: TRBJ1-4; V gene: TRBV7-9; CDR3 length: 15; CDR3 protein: ASSQEEGPTTNEKLF
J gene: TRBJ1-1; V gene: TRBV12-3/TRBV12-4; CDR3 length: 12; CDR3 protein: ASTLTEMNTEAF
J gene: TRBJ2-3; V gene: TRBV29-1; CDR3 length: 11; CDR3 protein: SVRGLGTDTQY
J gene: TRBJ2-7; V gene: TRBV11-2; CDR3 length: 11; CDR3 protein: ASSIGLPYEQY
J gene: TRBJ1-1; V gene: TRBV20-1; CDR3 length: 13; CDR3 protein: SARALTGRYTEAF
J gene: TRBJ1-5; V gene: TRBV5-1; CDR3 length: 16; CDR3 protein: ASSLAPGGVYSNQPQH
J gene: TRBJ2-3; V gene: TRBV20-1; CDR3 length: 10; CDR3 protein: SARREPDTQY
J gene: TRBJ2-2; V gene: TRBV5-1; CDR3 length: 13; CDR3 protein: ASRPGTIDTGELF
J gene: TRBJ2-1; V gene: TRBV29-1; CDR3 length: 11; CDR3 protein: SVDRGRVSEQF
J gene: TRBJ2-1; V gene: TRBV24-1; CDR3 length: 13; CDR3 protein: ATSARLAGVNEQF
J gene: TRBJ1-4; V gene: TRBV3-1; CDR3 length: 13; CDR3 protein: ASSLRTQGNEKLF
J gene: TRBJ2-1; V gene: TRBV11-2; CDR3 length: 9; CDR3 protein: ASSQAFEQF
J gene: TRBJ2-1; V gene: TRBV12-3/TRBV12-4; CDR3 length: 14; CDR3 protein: ASRDGLARSYNEQF
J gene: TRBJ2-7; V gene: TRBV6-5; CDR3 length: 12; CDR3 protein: ASSYRQGPYEQY
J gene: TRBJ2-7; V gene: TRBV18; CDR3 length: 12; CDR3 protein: ASSKPGQGIEQY
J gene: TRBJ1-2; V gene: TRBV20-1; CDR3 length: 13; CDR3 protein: SARVGTGGDYGYT
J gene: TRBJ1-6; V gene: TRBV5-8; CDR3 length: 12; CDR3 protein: AAGWYSYNSPLH
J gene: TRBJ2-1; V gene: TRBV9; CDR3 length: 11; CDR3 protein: ASSVARVGEQF
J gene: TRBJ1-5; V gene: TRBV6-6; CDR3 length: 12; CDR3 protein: ASSHGGTNQPQH
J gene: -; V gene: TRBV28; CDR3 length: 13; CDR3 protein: ASEGLGGGNNEQF
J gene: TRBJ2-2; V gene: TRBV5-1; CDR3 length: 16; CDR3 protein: ASSPGTVAQSDTGELF
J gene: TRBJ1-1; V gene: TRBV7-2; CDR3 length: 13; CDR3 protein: ASSPGPFMNTEAF
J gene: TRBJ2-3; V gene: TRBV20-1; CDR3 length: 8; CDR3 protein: SASKNTQY
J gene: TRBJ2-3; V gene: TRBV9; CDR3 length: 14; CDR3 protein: ASSANPGQSTDTQY